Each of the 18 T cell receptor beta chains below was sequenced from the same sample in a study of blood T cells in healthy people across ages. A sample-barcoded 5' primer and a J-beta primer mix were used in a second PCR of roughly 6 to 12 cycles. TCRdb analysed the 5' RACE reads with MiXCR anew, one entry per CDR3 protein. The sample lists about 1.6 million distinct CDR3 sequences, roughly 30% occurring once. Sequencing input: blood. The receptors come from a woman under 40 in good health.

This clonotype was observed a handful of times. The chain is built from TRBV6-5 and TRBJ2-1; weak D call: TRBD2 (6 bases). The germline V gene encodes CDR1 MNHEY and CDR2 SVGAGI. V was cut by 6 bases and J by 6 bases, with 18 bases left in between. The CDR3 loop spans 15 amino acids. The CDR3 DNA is TGTGCCAGCAGCCCTGGGAGGAGGGCCCTCAATGAGCAGTTCTTC. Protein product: CASSPGRRALNEQFF.

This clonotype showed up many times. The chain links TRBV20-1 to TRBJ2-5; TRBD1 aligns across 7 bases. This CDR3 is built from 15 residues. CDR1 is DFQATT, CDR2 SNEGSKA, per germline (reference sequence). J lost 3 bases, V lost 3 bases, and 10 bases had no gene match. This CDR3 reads CSASIVETGEETQYF. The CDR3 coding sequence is TGCAGTGCTAGTATCGTGGAAACAGGGGAAGAGACCCAGTACTTC.

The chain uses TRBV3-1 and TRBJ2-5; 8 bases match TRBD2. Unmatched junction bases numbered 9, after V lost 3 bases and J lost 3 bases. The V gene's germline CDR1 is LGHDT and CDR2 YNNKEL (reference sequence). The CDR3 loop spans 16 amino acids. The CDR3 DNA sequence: TGTGCCAGCAGCCAGGCTCTGGCGGGGGGAAAAGAGACCCAGTACTTC. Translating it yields CASSQALAGGKETQYF.

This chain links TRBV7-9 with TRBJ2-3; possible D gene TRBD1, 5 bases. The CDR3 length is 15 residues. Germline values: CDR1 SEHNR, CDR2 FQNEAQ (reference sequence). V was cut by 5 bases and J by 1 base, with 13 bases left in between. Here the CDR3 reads CASSENRSRTDTQYF. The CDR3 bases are TGTGCCAGCAGCGAAAACAGGAGCCGCACAGATACGCAGTATTTT.

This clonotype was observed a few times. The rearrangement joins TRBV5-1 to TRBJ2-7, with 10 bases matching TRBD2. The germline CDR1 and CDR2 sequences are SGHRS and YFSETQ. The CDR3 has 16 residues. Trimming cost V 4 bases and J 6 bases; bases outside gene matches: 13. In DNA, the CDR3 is TGCGCCAGCAGCCCTGGCGGGGCTAGCGGGAGCAGCGAGCAGTACTTC. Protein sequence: CASSPGGASGSSEQYF.

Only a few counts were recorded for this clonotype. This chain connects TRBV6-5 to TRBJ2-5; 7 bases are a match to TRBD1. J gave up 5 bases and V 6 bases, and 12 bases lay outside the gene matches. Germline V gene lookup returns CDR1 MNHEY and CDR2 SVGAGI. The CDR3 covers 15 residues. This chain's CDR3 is CASSYNRGEGETQYF. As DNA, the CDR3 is TGTGCCAGCAGCTACAACAGGGGCGAGGGGGAGACCCAGTACTTC.

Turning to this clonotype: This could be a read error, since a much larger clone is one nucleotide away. CDR3 loop: CSARTTGTSNDNEQFF. The DNA for the CDR3 is TGCAGTGCTAGGACCACCGGGACCAGTAATGACAATGAGCAGTTCTTC. J is TRBJ2-1 and V is TRBV20-1, with D tentatively TRBD1 or TRBD2 (5 bases each). Trimming left V 3 bases short and J 5 bases short, with 20 bases between. The germline CDR1 and CDR2 sequences are DFQATT and SNEGSKA (reference sequence). The CDR3 has 16 residues.

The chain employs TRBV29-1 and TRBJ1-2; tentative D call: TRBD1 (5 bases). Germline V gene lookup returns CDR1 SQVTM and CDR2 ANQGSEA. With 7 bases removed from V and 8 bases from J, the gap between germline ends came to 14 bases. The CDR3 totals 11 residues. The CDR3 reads CSAISGQGYTF. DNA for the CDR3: TGCAGCGCCATCTCAGGGCAAGGCTACACCTTC.

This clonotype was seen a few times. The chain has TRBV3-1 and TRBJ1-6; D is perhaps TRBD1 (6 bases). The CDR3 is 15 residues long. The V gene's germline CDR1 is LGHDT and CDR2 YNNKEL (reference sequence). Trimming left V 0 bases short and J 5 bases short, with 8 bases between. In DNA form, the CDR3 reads TGTGCCAGCAGCCAAGAGTGGACAGATAATTCACCCCTCCACTTT. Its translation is CASSQEWTDNSPLHF.

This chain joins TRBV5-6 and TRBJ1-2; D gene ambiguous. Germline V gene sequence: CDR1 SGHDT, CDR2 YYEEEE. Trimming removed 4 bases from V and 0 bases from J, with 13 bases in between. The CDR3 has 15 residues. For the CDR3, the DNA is TGTGCCAGCAGCCTCGAACCAGGTTCTAACTATGGCTACACCTTC. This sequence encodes CASSLEPGSNYGYTF.

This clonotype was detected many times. The CDR3 spells CASSRITGGYTF. The CDR3 DNA reads as TGTGCCAGCAGCCGTATTACGGGTGGCTACACCTTC. The rearrangement links TRBV11-1 to TRBJ1-2, with no clear D. The CDR3 runs 12 residues. The germline gives CDR1 SGHAT, CDR2 FQDESV (reference sequence). V lost 5 bases and J 7 bases, leaving 11 bases between the germline ends.

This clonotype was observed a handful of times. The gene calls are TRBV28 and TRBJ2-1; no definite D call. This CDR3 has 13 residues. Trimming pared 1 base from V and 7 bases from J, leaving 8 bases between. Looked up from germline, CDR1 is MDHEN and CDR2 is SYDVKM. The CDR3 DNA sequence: TGTGCCAGCAGTTTATTACCGTCGAATGAGCAGTTCTTC. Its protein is CASSLLPSNEQFF.

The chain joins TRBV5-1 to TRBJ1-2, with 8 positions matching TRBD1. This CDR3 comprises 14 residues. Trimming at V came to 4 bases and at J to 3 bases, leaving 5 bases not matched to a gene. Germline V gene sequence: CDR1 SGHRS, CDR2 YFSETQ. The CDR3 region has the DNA TGCGCCAGCAGCATAGGACAGGGCGACTATGGCTACACCTTC. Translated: CASSIGQGDYGYTF.

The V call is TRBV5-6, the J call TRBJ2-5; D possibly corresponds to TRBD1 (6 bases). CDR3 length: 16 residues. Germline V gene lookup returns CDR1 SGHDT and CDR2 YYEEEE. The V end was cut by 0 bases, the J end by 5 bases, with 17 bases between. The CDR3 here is CASSLAGASRSETQYF. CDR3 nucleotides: TGTGCCAGCAGCTTGGCAGGGGCTAGTAGGTCGGAGACCCAGTACTTC.

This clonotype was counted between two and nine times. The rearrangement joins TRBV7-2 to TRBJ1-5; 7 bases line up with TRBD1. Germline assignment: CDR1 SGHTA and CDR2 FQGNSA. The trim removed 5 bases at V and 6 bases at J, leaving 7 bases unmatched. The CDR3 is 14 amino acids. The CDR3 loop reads CASSPRQGLQPQHF. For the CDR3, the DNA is TGTGCCAGCAGCCCCAGACAGGGTCTTCAGCCCCAGCATTTT.

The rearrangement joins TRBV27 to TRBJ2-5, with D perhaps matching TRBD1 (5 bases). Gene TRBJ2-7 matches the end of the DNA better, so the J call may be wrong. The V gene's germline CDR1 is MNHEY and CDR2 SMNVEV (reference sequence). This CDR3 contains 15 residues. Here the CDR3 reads CASSLTPTATYEQYF. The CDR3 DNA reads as TGTGCCAGCAGTTTAACCCCGACAGCGACCTACGAGCAGTACTTC.

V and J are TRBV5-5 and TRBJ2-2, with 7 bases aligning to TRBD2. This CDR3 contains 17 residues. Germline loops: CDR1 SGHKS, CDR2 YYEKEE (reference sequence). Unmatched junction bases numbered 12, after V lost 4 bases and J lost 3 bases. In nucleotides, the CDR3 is TGTGCCAGCAGCATAGGTGTATTAGCGGGCTACACCGGGGAGCTGTTTTTT. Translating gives CASSIGVLAGYTGELFF.

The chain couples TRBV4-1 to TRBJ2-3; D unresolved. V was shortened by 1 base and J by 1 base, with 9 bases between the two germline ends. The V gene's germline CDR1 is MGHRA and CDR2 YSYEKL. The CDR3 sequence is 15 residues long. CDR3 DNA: TGCGCCAGCAGCCAAGGGGCCCCTGGCACAGATACGCAGTATTTT. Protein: CASSQGAPGTDTQYF.